The 11 T cell receptor beta chains below were found in one sample sequenced in a study of siplizumab effects on memory and regulatory T cells. Researchers cocultured the mixed lymphocyte reaction cells at 37°C for five to six days. The protocol was immunoSEQ multiplex PCR, while the TCRdb copy is restricted to in-frame clones and leaves out a portion. The sample includes 5,000 to 7,500 clones, roughly a third of them seen just once. Their antigens are not known. The sequenced sample was CFSE-low (dividing) CD8+ T cells sorted from an allogeneic mixed lymphocyte reaction. Every receptor here comes from a human donor in good health; the cells came from an allogeneic mixed lymphocyte reaction.

By share, this clone counts as medium-sized. The chain carries TRBV27 and TRBJ2-7, with a possible D match to TRBD2 (6 bases). CDR1 and CDR2 (germline): MNHEY, SMNVEV (reference sequence). The CDR3 is 13 amino acids. V lost 5 bases, J lost 6 bases, and 14 bases lay in between. The CDR3, as DNA: TGTGCCAGCAGTGAGGACTACCGCTCCGAGCAGTACTTC. It translates to CASSEDYRSEQYF.

Remarks on this clone: This sample includes further DNA sequences coding for the same CDR3. The chain employs TRBV7-2 and TRBJ2-7; D call uncertain. The germline V and J ends were trimmed by 5 bases and 7 bases, with 18 bases remaining between them. CDR3 length equals 14 residues. Germline-derived CDR1 and CDR2 are SGHTA and FQGNSA. The CDR3 region is CASSPYQVGYEQYF. The CDR3 region has the DNA TGTGCCAGCAGCCCCTACCAGGTCGGGTATGAGCAGTACTTC.

This chain joins TRBV5-5 and TRBJ1-1; D remains unclear. Trimming took 1 base from V and 3 from J, leaving 16 bases between them. The V gene's germline CDR1 is SGHKS and CDR2 YYEKEE (reference sequence). The CDR3 totals 16 residues. CDR3 protein: CASSLMVAGRDTEAFF. DNA of the CDR3: TGTGCCAGCAGCTTGATGGTGGCGGGAAGGGACACTGAAGCTTTCTTT.

The chain couples TRBV27 to TRBJ2-1, with D possibly being TRBD1 or TRBD2 (5 bases each). The CDR3 is 14 residues long. V shed 4 bases and J shed 6 bases, with 13 bases lying between them. From germline, CDR1 is MNHEY and CDR2 SMNVEV (reference sequence). CDR3 protein: CASSSPGPSNEQFF. CDR3 sequence (DNA): TGTGCCAGCAGTTCACCGGGACCCAGCAATGAGCAGTTCTTC.

The chain is built from TRBV28 and TRBJ2-5, with no clear D. From germline, CDR1 is MDHEN and CDR2 SYDVKM. The CDR3 consists of 14 residues. Trimming stripped 4 bases from V and 4 bases from J, with 13 bases between. Here the CDR3 DNA reads TGTGCCAGCAGTTCAGCCTATGGGCGAGAGACCCAGTACTTC. It codes for CASSSAYGRETQYF.

This clone came up a few times. This chain joins TRBV11-2 and TRBJ2-1; a possible D gene is TRBD2 (5 bases). Germline assignment: CDR1 SGHAT and CDR2 FQNNGV. The CDR3 has 19 amino acids. Trimming left V 5 bases short and J 1 base short, with 24 bases between. The CDR3 loop is CASSPENPLGEWSYNEQFF. The CDR3 region has the DNA TGTGCCAGCAGCCCCGAAAACCCCCTGGGAGAATGGTCCTACAATGAGCAGTTCTTC.

The rearrangement joins TRBV11-3 to TRBJ1-1, with no clear D. Per the germline V gene, CDR1 is SGHNT and CDR2 is YENEEA. This CDR3 is built from 18 residues. The V end was cut by 5 bases, the J end by 0 bases, with 22 bases between. This CDR3 is CASSPLSGVSLMNTEAFF. CDR3 in DNA: TGTGCCAGCAGCCCTCTTTCGGGAGTTTCCTTAATGAACACTGAAGCTTTCTTT.

V gene TRBV10-3 combines with J gene TRBJ2-5; 7 positions match TRBD2. V shed 10 bases, J shed 2 bases, and the junction held 7 bases outside the gene matches. This CDR3 is built from 13 residues. Germline lookup yields CDR1 ENHRY and CDR2 SYGVKD. The CDR3 nucleotides read TGTGCCACGGGGGGAGCGAGACAAGAGACCCAGTACTTC. It codes for CATGGARQETQYF.

This clone is categorized as medium-sized. This chain joins TRBV6-1 and TRBJ1-1; no reliable D call. V lost 3 bases to trimming and J lost 0 bases, with 14 bases between them. This CDR3 is built from 16 residues. The germline CDR1 and CDR2 sequences are MNHNS and SASEGT. The CDR3 loop reads CASSDVWVDMNTEAFF. The CDR3, as DNA: TGTGCCAGCAGTGATGTATGGGTAGACATGAACACTGAAGCTTTCTTT.

This clone is medium-sized. The genes are TRBV14 and TRBJ2-2, with D hard to call. Germline-derived CDR1 and CDR2 are SGHDN and FVKESK. V was cut by 4 bases and J by 6 bases, with 6 bases left in between. The CDR3 loop spans 12 amino acids. The CDR3 DNA is TGTGCCAGCAGCCCGACTGCCGGGGAGCTGTTTTTT. Translation: CASSPTAGELFF.

The genes are TRBV27 and TRBJ2-3; 11 bases are a match to TRBD1. J lost 1 base, V lost 3 bases, and 6 bases had no gene match. CDR1 MNHEY and CDR2 SMNVEV come from the germline V gene (reference sequence). The CDR3 runs 17 residues. The CDR3 region has the DNA TGTGCCAGCAGTTTTCTGGACAGGGGGCATGGCACAGATACGCAGTATTTT. It codes for CASSFLDRGHGTDTQYF.